Listed below are T cell receptor beta chains from one sample, sequenced in a study of blood T cell repertoires in COVID-19. The data were produced by immunoSEQ multiplex PCR, yet TCRdb's version contains in-frame clones alone and is incomplete. In the table there are 150,000 to 200,000 clones, over 80% of which are singletons. The sample taken for sequencing was PBMCs or T cells enriched from blood (not recorded which). These receptors originate from a woman aged 55-75 years who had recovered from COVID-19. The CDR3 runs from the conserved cysteine through the conserved F or W. D genes are given only for firm matches. The size field is filled for only some rows; it gives once, few, many or a size class.

j_call clone_size d_call v_call cdr3_length cdr3_aa cdr3_nt
TRBJ1-6 - - TRBV10-2 14 CASSVAGDGSPLHF TGCGCCAGCAGTGTCGCAGGGGATGGGTCACCCCTCCACTTT
TRBJ1-1 few - TRBV28 15 CASQFRRGGRTEAFF TGTGCCAGCCAGTTCCGTCGGGGGGGAAGGACTGAAGCTTTCTTT
TRBJ1-3 - - TRBV7-2 17 CASSLGTTGRTGNTIYF TGTGCCAGCAGCTTAGGGACCACAGGGCGGACTGGAAACACCATATATTTT
TRBJ1-6 - - TRBV6-6 16 CASSNAMTDYNSPLHF TGTGCCAGCAGTAACGCCATGACAGACTATAATTCACCCCTCCACTTT
TRBJ1-1 - - TRBV9 14 CASTWGQANTEAFF TGTGCCAGCACCTGGGGCCAGGCGAACACTGAAGCTTTCTTT
TRBJ2-2 - TRBD2 TRBV5-1 16 CASSQIGTSGTGELFF TGCGCCAGCAGCCAAATCGGGACTAGCGGGACCGGGGAGCTGTTTTTT
TRBJ1-1 - TRBD1 TRBV5-6 18 CASSARTGTLRGNTEAFF TGTGCCAGCAGCGCCCGGACAGGGACGCTTAGGGGGAACACTGAAGCTTTCTTT
TRBJ2-2 - TRBD2 TRBV5-1 16 CASSLASGSNTGELFF TGCGCCAGCAGCTTGGCTAGCGGGAGTAACACCGGGGAGCTGTTTTTT
TRBJ1-4 - - TRBV4-1 16 CASSQDRGISNEKLFF TGCGCCAGCAGCCAAGATCGAGGGATAAGTAATGAAAAACTGTTTTTT
TRBJ2-3 once - TRBV5-1 14 CASRIGGLTDTQYF TGCGCCAGCAGGATCGGCGGACTCACAGATACGCAGTATTTT
TRBJ2-7 - - TRBV20-1 11 CSARSGHEQYF TGCAGTGCTAGAAGCGGACACGAGCAGTACTTC
TRBJ2-2 - - TRBV5-5 13 CASSLRGSGELFF TGTGCCAGCAGCTTAAGGGGGTCCGGGGAGCTGTTTTTT
TRBJ2-3 - TRBD1 TRBV28 16 CASPKSGQGRIDTQYF TGTGCCAGCCCCAAGAGCGGACAGGGGCGGATTGATACGCAGTATTTT
TRBJ1-2 - - TRBV9 14 CASSAAGYSYGYTF TGTGCCAGCAGCGCCGCGGGGTACTCCTATGGCTACACCTTC
TRBJ2-1 - - TRBV7-9 16 CASSLVSREVYNEQFF TGTGCCAGCAGCTTAGTTAGCAGGGAAGTTTACAATGAGCAGTTCTTC
TRBJ1-2 - TRBD1 TRBV7-6 13 CASSRDRSSAYTF TGTGCCAGCAGCCGGGACAGGAGTTCGGCCTACACCTTC
TRBJ1-1 - - TRBV5-5 12 CASSRGVTEAFF TGTGCCAGCAGCCGGGGGGTCACTGAAGCTTTCTTT
TRBJ1-2 once - TRBV7-2 13 CASSLSGAGGYTF TGTGCCAGCAGCCTCAGTGGCGCGGGTGGCTACACCTTC
TRBJ2-3 - TRBD1 TRBV11-2 17 CASSLFSGQGRADTQYF TGTGCCAGCAGCTTATTTTCGGGACAGGGAAGAGCAGATACGCAGTATTTT
TRBJ1-1 - - TRBV7-2 14 CASSSGWRTTEAFF TGTGCCAGCAGCTCTGGGTGGAGGACGACTGAAGCTTTCTTT
TRBJ1-1 - - TRBV25-1 14 CASSEGSAGLEAFF TGTGCCAGCAGTGAAGGAAGCGCAGGGCTTGAAGCTTTCTTT
TRBJ1-1 - - TRBV3-1/TRBV3-2 15 CASSQDITVRTEAFF TGTGCCAGCAGCCAAGATATAACAGTTAGGACTGAAGCTTTCTTT
TRBJ1-1 - - TRBV19 13 CASSMWARTEAFF TGTGCCAGTAGTATGTGGGCTCGCACTGAAGCTTTCTTT
TRBJ2-1 - TRBD1 TRBV5-4 15 CASSLDAGGYNEQFF TGTGCCAGCAGCTTGGATGCAGGGGGCTACAATGAGCAGTTCTTC
TRBJ2-7 - TRBD1 TRBV5-1 16 CASSLAIGQGAYEQYF TGCGCCAGCAGCTTGGCCATCGGACAGGGGGCTTACGAGCAGTACTTC
TRBJ1-2 - TRBD1 TRBV7-9 15 CASSFLGQGDYGYTF TGTGCCAGCAGCTTCCTAGGACAGGGGGACTATGGCTACACCTTC
TRBJ2-1 - - TRBV7-3 14 CASSLTGVNNEQFF TGTGCCAGCAGCTTAACCGGGGTAAACAATGAGCAGTTCTTC